A selection of T cell receptor beta chains follows, all from one sample in a study of shared clonotypes between healthy human individuals. Repertoires were generated with immunoSEQ multiplex PCR, while TCRdb's copy carries only in-frame clones and drops some. The sample holds roughly 2.1 million clones, approximately 94% seen once. Input material: naive CD8+ T cells from PBMCs. The receptor set was obtained from a man aged 18-30 years in good health. Some clones in this sample may be carry-over from other donors' samples. CDR3s include the opening cysteine and the closing phenylalanine or tryptophan. D genes are given only for firm matches. Not every row has a clone size; where given, it reads once, few, many or a size class.

v_gene	abundance	d_gene	j_gene	CDR3aa	CDR3nt
TRBV1	-	-	TRBJ2-1	CTSSQGTPAGTSGTHSSYNEQFF	TGCACCAGCAGCCAAGGGACGCCTGCCGGGACTAGCGGGACCCATAGCTCCTACAATGAGCAGTTCTTC
TRBV15	-	-	TRBJ2-3	CATSKTRREFGGTDTQYF	TGTGCCACCAGTAAAACCCGACGGGAGTTTGGAGGCACAGATACGCAGTATTTT
TRBV9	-	-	TRBJ2-1	CASSPRSHGYNEQFF	TGTGCCAGCAGCCCCCGATCTCACGGGTACAATGAGCAGTTCTTC
TRBV27	once	-	TRBJ1-2	CASSSRGEGYTF	TGTGCCAGCAGTTCACGGGGTGAGGGCTACACCTTC
TRBV7-9	-	TRBD1	TRBJ2-7	CASSFGQAYEQYF	TGTGCCAGCAGCTTCGGACAGGCCTACGAGCAGTACTTC
TRBV7-8	-	-	TRBJ2-7	CASSSPGPQEYF	TGTGCCAGCAGCTCCCCGGGCCCTCAGGAGTACTTC
TRBV10-3	-	-	TRBJ2-7	CAISDPQRGVGSNYEQYF	TGTGCCATCAGTGACCCTCAAAGGGGGGTAGGGTCCAACTACGAGCAGTACTTC
TRBV7-3	-	-	TRBJ2-7	CASSLTPGRGEEQYF	TGTGCCAGCAGCTTAACTCCGGGCAGGGGAGAGGAGCAGTACTTC
TRBV4-2	-	-	TRBJ2-6	CASSQDFPAGANVLTF	TGTGCCAGCAGCCAAGATTTTCCCGCGGGGGCCAACGTCCTGACTTTC
TRBV19	-	TRBD2	TRBJ2-2	CASSIAGGTFRDTGELFF	TGTGCCAGTAGTATAGCGGGAGGGACGTTTCGGGACACCGGGGAGCTGTTTTTT
TRBV5-1	-	TRBD2	TRBJ2-1	CASSIREGSYNEQFF	TGCGCCAGCAGTATACGGGAGGGGTCCTACAATGAGCAGTTCTTC
TRBV7-9	-	-	TRBJ2-2	CASSLRGDTGELFF	TGTGCCAGCAGCCTCAGGGGGGACACCGGGGAGCTGTTTTTT